These T cell receptor beta chains were read from a single sample in a study of blood T cells in healthy people across ages. TCRdb analysed the 5' RACE reads with MiXCR anew, one entry per CDR3 protein. The table includes around 1,500,000 distinct CDR3 sequences, 28% detected once. Sequences were obtained from blood. The source is a woman in her twenties or thirties in good health. The CDR3 runs from the conserved cysteine through the conserved F or W. A D gene is named only where the DNA matches it firmly. Clone size is not always given. Where it is, it says once, few, many or a class for expanded clones.

D	V	J	size	length	DNA	CDR3
-	TRBV7-9	TRBJ1-2	-	15	TGTACCAGCAGCCTACCGGGACGGCGGCTAGGGGGCTACACCTTC	CTSSLPGRRLGGYTF
-	TRBV5-1	TRBJ1-2	few	15	TGCGCCAGCAGCTCTTCAGGGTTAGCTAACTATGGCTACACCTTC	CASSSSGLANYGYTF
TRBD1	TRBV15	TRBJ2-7	-	15	TGTGCCACCAGCAGAACCGGGACAGGGTCCTACGAGCAGTACTTC	CATSRTGTGSYEQYF
TRBD1	TRBV4-1	TRBJ2-1	few	17	TGCGCCAGCAGCCAAGATATCGGGACAGGGGTGGACAATGAGCAGTTCTTC	CASSQDIGTGVDNEQFF
-	TRBV3-1	TRBJ1-1	-	13	TGTGCCAGCAGCCAAATCCGGGGATCTGAAGCTTTCTTT	CASSQIRGSEAFF
-	TRBV5-1	TRBJ1-5	-	18	TGCGCCAGCAGTGATTTAGGAGTGGGGGGGGCGAACAATCAGCCCCAGCATTTT	CASSDLGVGGANNQPQHF
-	TRBV5-6	TRBJ1-1	-	14	TGTGCCAGCAGCTTCGGGGTTCGGAGCACTGAAGCTTTCTTT	CASSFGVRSTEAFF
TRBD1	TRBV7-2	TRBJ1-6	-	16	TGTGCCAGCAGCTTAAAAGAGGGGACAGGGAATTCACCCCTCCACTTT	CASSLKEGTGNSPLHF
TRBD2	TRBV2	TRBJ2-5	few	14	TGTGCCAGCATCCCCACGGCAGTCCGGGGGGCCCAGTACTTC	CASIPTAVRGAQYF
-	TRBV7-2	TRBJ2-2	-	14	TGTGCCGGGGCAGGTATCCGAGGGACCGGGGAGCTGTTTTTT	CAGAGIRGTGELFF
-	TRBV5-1	TRBJ1-5	-	15	TGCGCCAGCAGCTTGAACGGGGCTAGCAATCAGCCCCAGCATTTT	CASSLNGASNQPQHF
-	TRBV10-3	TRBJ1-2	many	14	TGTGCCATCAGGGACAGTAAAACTAACTATGGCTACACCTTC	CAIRDSKTNYGYTF
TRBD2	TRBV7-2	TRBJ2-7	few	16	TGTGCCAGCAGCTTAGATTCGGCGGGAGGGGGGTACGAGCAGTACTTC	CASSLDSAGGGYEQYF
-	TRBV6-1	TRBJ2-1	many	13	TGTGCCAGCAGCCGACTAGAGTACAATGAGCAGTTCTTC	CASSRLEYNEQFF
-	TRBV28	TRBJ1-1	-	14	TGTGCCAGCCGAGACCGTAGGACAAGCTTAGAAGCTTTCTTT	CASRDRRTSLEAFF
-	TRBV7-2	TRBJ2-4	many	12	TGTGCCAGCAGCATGGACCAAAACATTCAGTACTTC	CASSMDQNIQYF
-	TRBV10-2	TRBJ1-2	-	13	TGCGCCAGCAGTGACAAATCTCGGGATGGCTACACCTTC	CASSDKSRDGYTF
TRBD1	TRBV28	TRBJ2-4	few	16	TGTGCCAGCAGCCCTCCGAGGGACAGGGCCCGAAACATTCAGTACTTC	CASSPPRDRARNIQYF
-	TRBV24-1	TRBJ2-1	few	11	TGTGCCACCGGAGTGGGCAATGAGCAGTTCTTC	CATGVGNEQFF
-	TRBV6-6	TRBJ2-2	few	12	TGTGCCAGTCACCAGTACACCGGGGAGCTGTTTTTT	CASHQYTGELFF
TRBD1	TRBV28	TRBJ1-6	few	13	TGTGCCAGCCAGACAGGGCTAAATTCACCCCTCCACTTT	CASQTGLNSPLHF
TRBD1	TRBV12-3/TRBV12-4	TRBJ2-5	few	15	TGTGCCAGCAGTTGGGACAGAGCCCGCCAAGAGACCCAGTACTTC	CASSWDRARQETQYF
-	TRBV18	TRBJ1-5	-	16	TGTGCCAGCTCACCGGGGCAGGGCAGAAGTGATCAGCCCCAGCATTTT	CASSPGQGRSDQPQHF
-	TRBV6-1	TRBJ2-7	-	14	TGTGCCAGCAGGTTGGACGGAAAACTCTACGAGCAGTACTTC	CASRLDGKLYEQYF
-	TRBV10-2	TRBJ1-5	many	12	TGCGCGACCCTCCAGGGTGGCCAGCCCCAGCATTTT	CATLQGGQPQHF
TRBD1	TRBV4-3	TRBJ2-7	many	15	TGCGCCAGCAGCCAAGTTCAGGGGGCCTCCTACGAGCAGTACTTC	CASSQVQGASYEQYF
-	TRBV24-1	TRBJ2-5	-	16	TGTGCCACCAGTGATCCGAGCGGAGTCAAACAAGAGACCCAGTACTTC	CATSDPSGVKQETQYF
-	TRBV5-1	TRBJ2-5	-	16	TGCGCCAGCAGCTTGAGACCGGGACATGCTCAAGAGACCCAGTACTTC	CASSLRPGHAQETQYF
-	TRBV19	TRBJ2-7	many	16	TGTGCCAGTAGTATACGGGGGACGGCAAGCTCCTACGAGCAGTACTTC	CASSIRGTASSYEQYF
TRBD1	TRBV28	TRBJ1-6	once	16	TGTGCCAGCAGCCCGCAGGGGGACTCCCATAATTCACCCCTCCACTTT	CASSPQGDSHNSPLHF
TRBD1	TRBV7-2	TRBJ1-5	few	15	TGTGCCAGCAGCCAAGACAGGGCTGGGGGTCAGCCCCAGCATTTT	CASSQDRAGGQPQHF
TRBD2	TRBV5-4	TRBJ2-4	few	16	TGTGCCAGCAGCTCTTTAGCGGGAGCGAACGGAGGCATTCAGTACTTC	CASSSLAGANGGIQYF
TRBD1	TRBV10-3	TRBJ2-7	many	15	TGTGCCATCAGCCCCCCCGGGACAGGGGGCCACGAGCAGTACTTC	CAISPPGTGGHEQYF
-	TRBV7-2	TRBJ1-5	few	14	TGTGCCAGCAGCCTCCGTAAAGGCAATCAGCCCCAGCATTTT	CASSLRKGNQPQHF
-	TRBV7-6	TRBJ1-2	many	17	TGTGCCAGCAGCTTAGTTGGTTCGCCCCCGGCTAACTATGGCTACACCTTC	CASSLVGSPPANYGYTF
-	TRBV27	TRBJ2-4	-	17	TGTGCCAGCGGGCGGGGTCTGGGGATGAGTGCCAAAAACATTCAGTACTTC	CASGRGLGMSAKNIQYF
-	TRBV12-3/TRBV12-4	TRBJ2-6	many	13	TGTGCCAGCCGGATCACAGGGGCCAACGTCCTGACTTTC	CASRITGANVLTF
-	TRBV10-3	TRBJ2-7	many	14	TGTGCCATCATGTGGGTTGTTAGTGTGTACGAGCAGTACTTC	CAIMWVVSVYEQYF
-	TRBV20-1	TRBJ1-6	few	14	TGCAGCGCCTCAGGCAGAACTTATAATTCACCCCTCCACTTT	CSASGRTYNSPLHF
-	TRBV7-2	TRBJ2-1	few	14	TGTGCCAGCAGCTCGCCGTTCTCCTACAATGAGCAGTTCTTC	CASSSPFSYNEQFF
TRBD1	TRBV27	TRBJ2-7	few	13	TGTGCCAGCAGTTTCGACAGGGCGGGCGAGCAGTACTTC	CASSFDRAGEQYF
-	TRBV7-2	TRBJ2-7	many	15	TGTGCCAGCAGCCATCAGTGGGAGCTCACCTACGAGCAGTACTTC	CASSHQWELTYEQYF
-	TRBV20-1	TRBJ1-1	-	13	TGCAGTGCTCCCGGACGGGGGAACACTGAAGCTTTCTTT	CSAPGRGNTEAFF
TRBD1	TRBV20-1	TRBJ1-4	few	14	TGCAGTGGAACAGAACAGGGGGCCAACGAAAAACTGTTTTTT	CSGTEQGANEKLFF